The 13 T cell receptor beta chains in this list originate from one sample, sequenced in a study of T cells in Graves' hyperthyroidism and ophthalmopathy. Researchers took RNA transcripts and amplified the TCR beta CDR3 regions from them. When the TCR CDR3 underwent first-round RT-PCR, the HTBI primer set was used. TCRdb independently ran MiXCR on the multiplex PCR reads; one entry per CDR3 protein. The sample yields around 600,000 distinct CDR3 sequences, more than 14% seen once. Sequencing was carried out using blood. These receptors came from a woman aged 50 to 60 with Graves' ophthalmopathy.

This clonotype was counted between two and nine times. The chain couples TRBV15 to TRBJ1-2, with 8 nucleotides matching TRBD1. The V and J ends lost 2 bases and 3 bases, in that order; junction bases with no gene match: 2. Germline CDR1 is LNHNV and CDR2 is YYDKDF (reference sequence). The CDR3 loop spans 14 amino acids. The CDR3 bases are TGTGCCACCAGCAGACCGACAGGGGACTATGGCTACACCTTC. Protein: CATSRPTGDYGYTF.

Comment on this clonotype: A much larger clone sits a single nucleotide away, making a read error possible. In this CDR3 the conserved last residue, phenylalanine or tryptophan, is missing, so a read error is likely. The chain couples TRBV6-2 or TRBV6-3 to TRBJ1-2; tentative D call: TRBD1 (6 bases). The CDR3 extends over 14 amino acids. Germline V gives CDR1 MNHEY, CDR2 SVGEGT. V was pared by 6 bases and J by 0 bases, with 11 bases between. The chain's CDR3 is CASSHGQTNYGYTL. In DNA form, the CDR3 reads TGTGCCAGCAGCCATGGACAGACTAACTATGGCTACACCCTC.

The sample holds many counts of this clonotype. This chain joins TRBV7-9 and TRBJ2-1; the D gene could be TRBD1 or TRBD2 (5 bases each). Germline CDR1 reads SEHNR; CDR2 reads FQNEAQ (reference sequence). Deletions cut 0 bases from V and 13 bases from J, with 16 bases between. The CDR3 is 14 amino acids. The CDR3 loop reads CASSLAVGETSQFF. CDR3 in DNA: TGTGCCAGCAGCTTAGCGGTAGGGGAGACGTCCCAGTTCTTC.

In its sample, this clonotype was seen a few times. The gene calls are TRBV4-1 and TRBJ2-4; TRBD2 matches 7 bases. Germline assignment: CDR1 MGHRA and CDR2 YSYEKL. The J segment lost 0 bases and the V segment lost 2 bases, leaving 13 bases of the junction unmatched. This CDR3 region has 19 residues. This CDR3 reads CASSQPLASTNLAKNIQYF. DNA for the CDR3: TGCGCCAGCAGCCAACCACTAGCGTCCACAAACCTAGCCAAAAACATTCAGTACTTC.

The chain carries TRBV12-3 or TRBV12-4 and TRBJ2-2, with D possibly matching TRBD2 (6 bases). The V gene lost 4 bases and the J gene lost 6 bases, with 12 bases spanning the gap. The CDR3 length is 14 residues. The CDR3 protein is CASSYTSLSGELFF. In nucleotides, the CDR3 is TGTGCCAGCAGTTACACTAGCTTGTCCGGGGAGCTGTTTTTT.

This clonotype has only a few counts. For the CDR3, the DNA is TGTGCCAGTAAGACGATACAGGGGAAATGGACTGAAGCTTTCTTT. It is translated as CASKTIQGKWTEAFF. V and J are TRBV19 and TRBJ1-1, with 7 bases that match TRBD1. This CDR3 has 15 amino acids. Trimming at V came to 7 bases and at J to 5 bases, leaving 13 bases not matched to a gene. Germline CDR1 LNHDA, CDR2 SQIVND (reference sequence).

There are a few counts of this clonotype. The rearrangement links TRBV20-1 to TRBJ2-7; 8 bases match TRBD2. The germline CDR1 and CDR2 sequences are DFQATT and SNEGSKA (reference sequence). The V gene end was trimmed by 0 bases and the J gene end by 1 base; junction bases not matched to a gene: 8. The CDR3 totals 16 residues. This CDR3 reads CSARDHLAGFSYEQYF. CDR3 in DNA: TGCAGTGCTAGAGACCACCTAGCGGGCTTTTCCTACGAGCAGTACTTC.

This clonotype appeared many times. The chain joins TRBV6-2 or TRBV6-3 to TRBJ2-7, with a weak D call TRBD2 (6 bases). The CDR3 extends over 14 amino acids. Germline CDR1 reads MNHEY; CDR2 reads SVGEGT. V was trimmed by 7 bases and J by 4 bases, leaving 17 bases between them. CDR3 nucleotide sequence: TGTGCCAGCACCCCCCTCTGGGAGGCTTACGAGCAGTACTTC. It codes for CASTPLWEAYEQYF.

This clonotype was detected only a few times. The chain employs TRBV4-1 and TRBJ2-2, with TRBD1 matching 9 bases. V lost 3 bases to trimming and J lost 2 bases; unmatched junction nucleotides: 7. The CDR3 totals 17 residues. Germline loops: CDR1 MGHRA, CDR2 YSYEKL. The CDR3 sequence is CASSQDRDRANTGELFF. CDR3 DNA sequence: TGCGCCAGCAGCCAGGACCGGGACAGGGCCAACACCGGGGAGCTGTTTTTT.

This clonotype was recorded at least ten times. The chain employs TRBV7-9 and TRBJ2-7; D is tentatively TRBD1 or TRBD2 (6 bases each). V shed 5 bases and J shed 5 bases, with 22 bases lying between them. The CDR3 covers 16 residues. Germline values: CDR1 SEHNR, CDR2 FQNEAQ (reference sequence). The CDR3 coding sequence is TGTGCCAGCAGCGATGGACTACAGGGATCAGGGCACGAGCAGTACTTC. Translation gives CASSDGLQGSGHEQYF. The full variable domain, with the rest looked up from reference TRBV7-9 and TRBJ2-7, is DTGVSQNPRHKITKRGQNVTFRCDPISEHNRLYWYRQTLGQGPEFLTYFQNEAQLEKSRLLSDRFSAERPKGSFSTLEIQRTEQGDSAMYLCASSDGLQGSGHEQYFGPGTRLTVT.

This clonotype was observed at least ten times. V is TRBV7-3 and J is TRBJ2-3, with a possible D match to TRBD2 (5 bases). Deletions cut 2 bases from V and 1 base from J, with 10 bases between. The CDR3 totals 15 residues. CDR1 and CDR2 (germline): SGHTA, FQGTGA. DNA for the CDR3: TGTGCCAGCAGCTTAGAGGGCATGGGCACAGATACGCAGTATTTT. Its protein is CASSLEGMGTDTQYF.

As regards this clonotype: The junction shows a germline mismatch at one end, possibly a read error. The DNA for the CDR3 is TGTGCCAGCAGTTATGATAGCGGAGGGGGCAACTTC. Translation gives CASSYDSGGGNF. V and J are TRBV6-2 or TRBV6-3 and TRBJ2-5; maybe TRBD1 (7 bases). The CDR3 has 12 residues. CDR1 MNHEY and CDR2 SVGEGT come from the germline V gene.

This clonotype was observed a handful of times. The chain couples TRBV14 to TRBJ2-2; 10 bases are a match to TRBD1. CDR3 size: 17 residues. Germline-derived CDR1 and CDR2 are SGHDN and FVKESK. Trimming at V came to 5 bases and at J to 4 bases, leaving 10 bases not matched to a gene. The CDR3 DNA reads TGTGCCAGCAGCAAGGGACAGGGGCCGACGGGCACCGGGGAGCTGTTTTTT. This encodes CASSKGQGPTGTGELFF.